This passage covers 27 T cell receptor beta chains from one sample sequenced in a study of CD8+CD57+ T cells in acquired aplastic anemia. The template for TCR beta VDJ and CDR3 sequence profiling was genomic DNA. TCRdb re-analysed the reads in MiXCR, keeping a single row per CDR3 protein. The repertoire consists of some 290,000 distinct CDR3 sequences, with approximately 57% occurring once and the leading ten covering roughly 8%. The sequenced material came from sorted CD4+, CD8+, or CD8+CD57+ T cells (not recorded which) from PBMCs. The receptors shown here come from a human donor with severe aplastic anemia or a healthy control (not recorded which).

The chain is built from TRBV19 and TRBJ2-7; unclear D gene. Germline values: CDR1 LNHDA, CDR2 SQIVND (reference sequence). Trimming left V 3 bases short and J 7 bases short, with 7 bases between. This CDR3 contains 11 residues. The CDR3 coding sequence is TGTGCCAGTAGTATTTTAGGGGAGCAGTACTTC. Its translation is CASSILGEQYF.

The chain recombines TRBV4-1 with TRBJ2-4; TRBD1 matches 9 bases. Germline trimming cut 3 bases from V and 9 bases from J; bases unmatched to any gene: 9. Germline loops: CDR1 MGHRA, CDR2 YSYEKL. This CDR3 has 15 residues. CDR3 DNA: TGCGCCAGCAGCCAGAACCGGGACAGGGTGATCATTCAGTACTTC. Translating it yields CASSQNRDRVIIQYF.

Comment on this clonotype: One junction end does not reproduce the germline sequence, and a read error may be involved. The V gene is TRBV25-1, the J gene TRBJ2-1; 8 nucleotides agree with TRBD2. This CDR3 is built from 15 residues. Germline CDR1 and CDR2: MGHDK and SYGVNS. In DNA form, the CDR3 reads TGTGCCAGCAGTGAAACCGGGGGGGGAGTCGATGAGCAGTTATTC. Translation: CASSETGGGVDEQLF.

The chain carries TRBV20-1 and TRBJ1-2; D is unresolved. Germline-derived CDR1 and CDR2 are DFQATT and SNEGSKA (reference sequence). Trimming took 0 bases from V and 8 from J, leaving 19 bases between them. The CDR3 has 15 amino acids. The CDR3 DNA sequence: TGCAGTGCTAGAGATCGGGAAGAAGGGCCTTTGGGCTACACCTTC. Amino acids: CSARDREEGPLGYTF.

V gene TRBV20-1 combines with J gene TRBJ1-2; 9 nucleotides agree with TRBD1. The germline V gene encodes CDR1 DFQATT and CDR2 SNEGSKA (reference sequence). V shed 0 bases, J shed 7 bases, and the junction held 9 bases outside the gene matches. The CDR3 loop spans 15 amino acids. The CDR3 DNA reads TGCAGTGCTAGAGATTGGGACAGGGAATCATCTGGCTACACCTTC. It is translated as CSARDWDRESSGYTF.

The chain has TRBV14 and TRBJ1-3; D possibly corresponds to TRBD1 (5 bases). V dropped 0 bases and J dropped 0 bases, with 15 bases sitting between them. This CDR3 is 18 amino acids long. CDR1 is SGHDN and CDR2 is FVKESK in the germline V gene. As DNA, the CDR3 is TGTGCCAGCAGCCAAGAATGGGCAGGGTGGTTCTCTGGAAACACCATATATTTT. Protein sequence: CASSQEWAGWFSGNTIYF.

V gene TRBV10-2 combines with J gene TRBJ2-1; perhaps TRBD2 as D (6 bases). Germline lookup yields CDR1 WSHSY and CDR2 SAAADI. The CDR3 sequence is 14 residues long. V was trimmed by 7 bases and J by 8 bases, leaving 18 bases between them. The CDR3: CASNTRRGRDEQFF. As DNA, the CDR3 is TGCGCCAGCAATACTAGGCGGGGTAGAGATGAGCAGTTCTTC.

The chain has TRBV20-1 and TRBJ1-6; 7 nucleotides agree with TRBD1. The CDR3 runs to 15 residues. The trim removed 6 bases at V and 0 bases at J, leaving 5 bases unmatched. Germline lookup yields CDR1 DFQATT and CDR2 SNEGSKA (reference sequence). In nucleotides, the CDR3 is TGCAGTGCGGATAGACAGGGCTCCTATAATTCACCCCTCCACTTT. It yields the protein CSADRQGSYNSPLHF.

V and J are TRBV5-1 and TRBJ1-1, with D unclear. V was pared by 0 bases and J by 7 bases, with 13 bases between. The germline V gene encodes CDR1 SGHRS and CDR2 YFSETQ. This CDR3 has 14 residues. For the CDR3, the DNA is TGCGCCAGCAGCTTGGCCAGGCAGTCACTTGAAGCTTTCTTT. Translated, it gives CASSLARQSLEAFF.

This clonotype was seen ten or more times. V is TRBV3-1 and J is TRBJ2-7; weak D call: TRBD1 (6 bases). Germline loops: CDR1 LGHDT, CDR2 YNNKEL (reference sequence). The CDR3 totals 15 residues. V shed 2 bases and J shed 3 bases, with 14 bases lying between them. In DNA, the CDR3 is TGTGCCAGCAGCCAACAGGGGTACCCCGACTACGAGCAGTACTTC. Its translation: CASSQQGYPDYEQYF.

The rearrangement links TRBV6-6 to TRBJ1-2; no definite D call. Trimming removed 2 bases from V and 7 bases from J, with 11 bases in between. Germline V lookup: CDR1 MNHNY, CDR2 SVGAGI (reference sequence). CDR3 size: 13 residues. The CDR3 DNA reads as TGTGCCAGCAGTTACGAAGGGCACAGTGGCTACACCTTC. Translation: CASSYEGHSGYTF.

This rearrangement joins TRBV12-3 or TRBV12-4 to TRBJ2-7; the D is unclear. The V gene lost 5 bases and the J gene lost 2 bases, with 13 bases spanning the gap. This CDR3 region has 14 residues. This chain's CDR3 is CASSLTGQAYEQYF. CDR3 in DNA: TGTGCCAGCAGTCTTACTGGGCAGGCCTACGAGCAGTACTTC.

V gene TRBV7-3 combines with J gene TRBJ2-1; 10 bases are shared with TRBD2. CDR1 and CDR2 (germline): SGHTA, FQGTGA. CDR3 length: 13 amino acids. The V gene end was trimmed by 2 bases and the J gene end by 9 bases; junction bases not matched to a gene: 1. CDR3 in DNA: TGTGCCAGCAGCTTACTAGCGGGAGCTGAGCAGTTCTTC. Protein: CASSLLAGAEQFF.

This clonotype was observed a handful of times. The rearrangement uses TRBV9 and TRBJ2-5; D call uncertain. This CDR3 is built from 14 residues. CDR1 and CDR2 from the germline V gene are SGDLS and YYNGEE. V lost 4 bases and J lost 5, with 15 bases in between. DNA for the CDR3: TGTGCCAGCAGCCCTCGGACGGAAGGGGAGACCCAGTACTTC. Its protein is CASSPRTEGETQYF.

This clonotype was seen a handful of times. V and J are TRBV7-2 and TRBJ2-1; D unclear. Germline CDR1 SGHTA, CDR2 FQGNSA. This CDR3 comprises 12 residues. Trimming took off 2 bases at V and 6 bases at J, with 5 bases between the two ends. CDR3 sequence: CASSLIGNEQFF. The CDR3 DNA sequence: TGTGCCAGCAGCTTAATCGGCAATGAGCAGTTCTTC.

This clonotype was recorded many times. This rearrangement joins TRBV7-9 to TRBJ2-5, with 7 bases identical to TRBD2. V was clipped by 4 bases and J by 4 bases; unmatched bases: 9. CDR1 SEHNR and CDR2 FQNEAQ come from the germline V gene (reference sequence). The CDR3 is made up of 15 amino acids. CDR3 amino acids: CASSSEREVVETQYF. Here the CDR3 DNA reads TGTGCCAGCAGCTCAGAGCGGGAAGTGGTAGAGACCCAGTACTTC.

For this clonotype: The conserved closing phenylalanine or tryptophan is absent in this CDR3, likely reflecting a read error. V gene TRBV7-9 combines with J gene TRBJ1-1; a weak D match, TRBD1 (6 bases). Per germline, CDR1 SEHNR and CDR2 FQNEAQ (reference sequence). The CDR3 sequence is 14 residues long. The V end was cut by 0 bases, the J end by 3 bases, with 8 bases between. CDR3 sequence reads: CASSLAGADTEAFV. DNA of the CDR3: TGTGCCAGCAGCTTAGCGGGGGCGGACACTGAAGCTTTCGTT.

There are many counts of this clonotype. J is TRBJ2-2 and V is TRBV6-5; D not resolved. The CDR3 covers 14 residues. V was pared by 5 bases and J by 6 bases, with 13 bases between. Germline V gene lookup returns CDR1 MNHEY and CDR2 SVGAGI. As DNA, the CDR3 is TGTGCCAGCAGTCACGTGCAGGTGGCCGGGGAGCTGTTTTTT. As protein: CASSHVQVAGELFF.

The table lists this clonotype with a count of one. V and J are TRBV25-1 and TRBJ2-5; 9 bases match TRBD2. The trim removed 4 bases at V and 3 bases at J, leaving 6 bases unmatched. The CDR3 spans 15 residues. Germline CDR1 reads MGHDK; CDR2 reads SYGVNS. For the CDR3, the DNA is TGTGCCAGCAGTGTAGCGGGGGACATCAAAGAGACCCAGTACTTC. As protein: CASSVAGDIKETQYF.

This clonotype was found a few times. This chain connects TRBV7-9 to TRBJ1-6; 7 bases are shared with TRBD1. CDR3 length: 15 amino acids. CDR1 SEHNR and CDR2 FQNEAQ come from the germline V gene (reference sequence). V trimming: 5 bases; J trimming: 6 bases; junction bases outside the gene matches: 7. The DNA for the CDR3 is TGTGCCAGCAGCCGGACAGGATCTCTTAATTCACCCCTCCACTTT. It translates to CASSRTGSLNSPLHF.

The rearrangement uses TRBV5-1 and TRBJ2-1; TRBD1 might be the D (5 bases). This CDR3 has 16 amino acids. CDR1 is SGHRS and CDR2 is YFSETQ in the germline V gene. V lost 0 bases, J lost 12 bases, and 22 bases lay in between. This chain's CDR3 is CASSLVWGSATDTQFF. CDR3 bases: TGCGCCAGCAGCTTGGTCTGGGGAAGTGCGACAGATACGCAGTTCTTC.

This chain joins TRBV7-3 and TRBJ2-2, with D uncertain. The CDR3 loop spans 13 amino acids. The germline CDR1 and CDR2 sequences are SGHTA and FQGTGA. V gave up 5 bases and J gave up 6 bases, with 10 bases separating them. CDR3 loop: CASSPFSPGELFF. The CDR3 DNA reads as TGTGCCAGCAGCCCATTCTCGCCCGGGGAGCTGTTTTTT. The full variable domain, with the rest looked up from reference TRBV7-3 and TRBJ2-2, is GAGVSQTPSNKVTEKGKYVELRCDPISGHTALYWYRQSLGQGPEFLIYFQGTGAADDSGLPNDRFFAVRPEGSVSTLKIQRTERGDSAVYLCASSPFSPGELFFGEGSRLTVL.

The rearrangement uses TRBV19 and TRBJ1-1, with no clear D. The CDR3 length is 13 residues. V lost 8 bases to trimming and J lost 3 bases, with 13 bases between them. Germline V gene lookup returns CDR1 LNHDA and CDR2 SQIVND (reference sequence). The CDR3 DNA reads as TGTGCCAGTCACAGCCGGTGGGACACTGAAGCTTTCTTT. This translates into CASHSRWDTEAFF.

V is TRBV20-1 and J is TRBJ2-3; weak D call: TRBD2 (5 bases). This CDR3 spans 17 amino acids. With 0 bases removed from V and 0 bases from J, the gap between germline ends came to 16 bases. From germline, CDR1 is DFQATT and CDR2 SNEGSKA (reference sequence). The CDR3 loop reads CSARDLLAEPSTDTQYF. The CDR3 nucleotides read TGCAGTGCTAGAGATTTGCTAGCAGAACCTAGCACAGATACGCAGTATTTT.

In regard to this clonotype: One junction end disagrees with the germline gene, perhaps due to a read error. J is TRBJ1-2 and V is TRBV10-1; 11 bases are a match to TRBD1. The CDR3 consists of 15 residues. Germline assignment: CDR1 WNHNN and CDR2 SYGVQD (reference sequence). The CDR3 DNA reads TGTGCCATCAGATCCGGGACAGGGGGGAACTATGGCTACACCTTC. It encodes CAIRSGTGGNYGYTF.

This clonotype was detected many times. The rearrangement links TRBV6-6 to TRBJ2-2; TRBD2 matches 8 bases. Germline CDR1 and CDR2: MNHNY and SVGAGI (reference sequence). V lost 4 bases and J lost 1; bases outside the gene matches: 5. CDR3 size: 16 residues. The CDR3 loop is CASSSPGGVNTGELFF. CDR3 DNA sequence: TGTGCCAGCAGTTCCCCGGGGGGGGTGAACACCGGGGAGCTGTTTTTT.

This clonotype was counted many times. This sequence joins TRBV5-5 and TRBJ2-6; 7 bases agree with TRBD1. From germline, CDR1 is SGHKS and CDR2 YYEKEE (reference sequence). The CDR3 totals 15 residues. V shed 3 bases and J 2 bases; nucleotides not matched to a gene: 2. This CDR3 is CASSSQGAGANVLTF. The CDR3 nucleotides are TGTGCCAGCAGCTCCCAGGGGGCTGGGGCCAACGTCCTGACTTTC.